Listed below are T cell receptor beta chains from one sample, sequenced in a study of shared clonotypes between healthy human individuals. The data were produced by immunoSEQ multiplex PCR, yet TCRdb's version contains in-frame clones alone and is incomplete. This sample yields about 1.4 million clones, of which roughly 96% are seen a single time; 1% to 1.5% belongs to the top ten. Sequencing was done on a sample of naive CD4+ T cells sorted from blood. Receptors were obtained from a young man in good health. Both conserved end residues are part of each CDR3. The D gene is left open where the match is weak.

V: TRBV28; J: TRBJ1-5; D: .; CDR3: CALGANQHF; DNA: TGTGCCCTCGGAGCCAATCAGCATTTT
V: TRBV28; J: TRBJ1-3; D: TRBD1; CDR3: CASSFGTGARRGNTIYF; DNA: TGTGCCAGCAGTTTCGGAACAGGGGCCCGCCGGGGAAACACCATATATTTT
V: TRBV7-2; J: TRBJ2-7; D: .; CDR3: CASSLLQGGVYEQYF; DNA: TGTGCCAGCAGCTTACTTCAGGGGGGGGTTTACGAGCAGTACTTC
V: TRBV19; J: TRBJ2-6; D: .; CDR3: CASRVKGSGANVLTF; DNA: TGTGCCAGTAGAGTCAAAGGTTCTGGGGCCAACGTCCTGACTTTC
V: TRBV27; J: TRBJ2-3; D: .; CDR3: CASGFTDTQYF; DNA: TGTGCCAGCGGCTTCACAGATACGCAGTATTTT
V: TRBV9; J: TRBJ2-1; D: .; CDR3: CASSVTTRLDYNEQFF; DNA: TGTGCCAGCAGCGTAACGACTAGACTCGACTACAATGAGCAGTTCTTC
V: TRBV6-5; J: TRBJ2-7; D: .; CDR3: CASSSQVLGVNHEQYF; DNA: TGTGCCAGCAGTTCCCAGGTTCTGGGGGTAAACCACGAGCAGTACTTC
V: TRBV10-3; J: TRBJ2-3; D: TRBD2; CDR3: CAIRGLAGDTQYF; DNA: TGTGCCATCAGGGGACTAGCGGGAGATACGCAGTATTTT
V: TRBV18; J: TRBJ1-3; D: .; CDR3: CASSPLGSGRVSSGNTIYF; DNA: TGTGCCAGCTCACCATTGGGTTCTGGCAGGGTGAGCTCTGGAAACACCATATATTTT
V: TRBV11-2; J: TRBJ2-7; D: .; CDR3: CASSPGEDLTSYEQYF; DNA: TGTGCCAGCAGCCCCGGGGAAGATCTAACCTCCTACGAGCAGTACTTC
V: TRBV28; J: TRBJ2-3; D: .; CDR3: CASSPNLAFTDTQYF; DNA: TGTGCCAGCAGTCCCAACCTAGCGTTCACAGATACGCAGTATTTT
V: TRBV18; J: TRBJ2-7; D: .; CDR3: CASSLSGLGPIRDEQYF; DNA: TGTGCCAGCTCACTCTCGGGTCTAGGGCCGATTCGCGACGAGCAGTACTTC
V: TRBV29-1; J: TRBJ1-1; D: .; CDR3: CSVEQGTEAFF; DNA: TGCAGCGTTGAGCAAGGGACTGAAGCTTTCTTT
V: TRBV28; J: TRBJ2-7; D: .; CDR3: CASSYHEQYF; DNA: TGTGCCAGCAGTTACCACGAGCAGTACTTC
V: TRBV6-5; J: TRBJ2-5; D: TRBD2; CDR3: CASSRGTSAPSAQYF; DNA: TGTGCCAGCAGCCGCGGGACTAGCGCCCCATCGGCCCAGTACTTC
V: TRBV20-1; J: TRBJ2-7; D: .; CDR3: CSASRYEQYF; DNA: TGCAGTGCTTCGCGGTACGAGCAGTACTTC
V: TRBV18; J: TRBJ1-2; D: .; CDR3: CASSPFGQNYGYTF; DNA: TGTGCCAGCTCACCATTTGGGCAGAACTATGGCTACACCTTC
V: TRBV11-2; J: TRBJ2-4; D: .; CDR3: CASSQKRPGQGKNIQYF; DNA: TGTGCCAGCAGCCAGAAACGCCCCGGGCAGGGGAAAAACATTCAGTACTTC
V: TRBV7-2; J: TRBJ2-3; D: .; CDR3: CASSSPRWRGSDTQYF; DNA: TGTGCCAGCAGCTCCCCCCGTTGGCGAGGATCAGATACGCAGTATTTT
V: TRBV28; J: TRBJ1-5; D: .; CDR3: CASSSGNQPQHF; DNA: TGTGCCAGCAGTTCAGGGAATCAGCCCCAGCATTTT